A single sample gave rise to the 23 T cell receptor beta chains below, sequenced in a study of blood T cell repertoires in COVID-19. Profiled with immunoSEQ multiplex PCR; TCRdb holds only in-frame clones, not every one. The sample lists 150,000 or so clones, around 84% occurring once. The source material was peripheral blood. These receptors were taken from a man in his sixties with COVID-19, enrolled during active disease.

This clone was observed a handful of times. The V gene is TRBV7-8, the J gene TRBJ1-5; the match to TRBD1 covers 8 bases. Germline values: CDR1 SGHVS, CDR2 FQNEAQ. V lost 5 bases to trimming and J lost 4 bases; unmatched junction nucleotides: 7. The CDR3 is made up of 15 amino acids. CDR3 region: CASSITGTGNQPQHF. The CDR3 bases are TGTGCCAGCAGCATTACCGGGACAGGTAATCAGCCCCAGCATTTT. Full variable domain (outside the CDR3, taken from reference TRBV7-8 and TRBJ1-5): GAGVSQSPRYKVAKRGQDVALRCDPISGHVSLFWYQQALGQGPEFLTYFQNEAQLDKSGLPSDRFFAERPEGSVSTLKIQRTQQEDSAVYLCASSITGTGNQPQHFGDGTRLSIL.

V gene TRBV18 combines with J gene TRBJ2-1; 10 nucleotides line up with TRBD1. Germline-derived CDR1 and CDR2 are KGHSH and LQKENI. The CDR3 contains 15 residues. J lost 4 bases, V lost 3 bases, and 3 bases had no gene match. CDR3 bases: TGTGCCAGCTCACCGGGGACAGGGGAGTACAATGAGCAGTTCTTC. Translated, it gives CASSPGTGEYNEQFF.

This chain joins TRBV19 and TRBJ2-6, with D possibly matching TRBD1 (6 bases). CDR1 LNHDA and CDR2 SQIVND come from the germline V gene (reference sequence). The CDR3 covers 18 residues. V lost 6 bases and J 3 bases, leaving 21 bases between the germline ends. The CDR3 sequence is CASRHMRGGRGGANVLTF. Here the CDR3 DNA reads TGTGCCAGTAGGCACATGCGAGGGGGTAGAGGTGGGGCCAACGTCCTGACTTTC.

This chain joins TRBV5-1 and TRBJ2-3, with 8 positions matching TRBD1. V was pared by 0 bases and J by 4 bases, with 7 bases of the junction left unmatched. This CDR3 is built from 16 residues. The V gene's germline CDR1 is SGHRS and CDR2 YFSETQ. The CDR3 coding sequence is TGCGCCAGCAGCTTGGGGACAGGGATAGTAGCAGATACGCAGTATTTT. Its translation: CASSLGTGIVADTQYF.

The sample holds one count of this clone. The genes are TRBV2 and TRBJ1-4; 8 bases agree with TRBD1. With 11 bases clipped from V and 1 base from J, the junction kept 6 bases outside the gene matches. The V gene's germline CDR1 is SNHLY and CDR2 FYNNEI. This CDR3 spans 14 amino acids. This CDR3 reads CAGQGRRTNEKLFF. As DNA, the CDR3 is TGTGCCGGACAGGGCCGTCGAACTAATGAAAAACTGTTTTTT.

V and J are TRBV7-3 and TRBJ1-6, with unresolved D. The CDR3 totals 14 residues. Germline V gene lookup returns CDR1 SGHTA and CDR2 FQGTGA. Trimming removed 3 bases at V and 7 bases at J, with 10 bases between. The CDR3 spells CASSFGAGNSPLHF. The CDR3 DNA reads TGTGCCAGCAGCTTTGGCGCGGGGAATTCACCCCTCCACTTT.

This chain uses TRBV10-3 with TRBJ1-1; D is ambiguous. The CDR3 sequence is 16 residues long. Germline CDR1 is ENHRY and CDR2 is SYGVKD. V was pared by 0 bases and J by 2 bases, with 13 bases between. The CDR3 nucleotides are TGTGCCATCAGTGAGTCGCCAGGAAGGCTCAACACTGAAGCTTTCTTT. Translated, it gives CAISESPGRLNTEAFF.

This chain connects TRBV6-1 to TRBJ1-1, with D possibly being TRBD1 (6 bases). Germline V gene data show CDR1 as MNHNS and CDR2 as SASEGT. This CDR3 is built from 15 residues. V was trimmed by 2 bases and J by 2 bases, leaving 12 bases between them. The CDR3 region has the DNA TGTGCCAGCAGTGAACGGGGGGGGCGAAACACTGAAGCTTTCTTT. This translates into CASSERGGRNTEAFF.

This clone was observed a handful of times. The chain carries TRBV12-3 or TRBV12-4 and TRBJ2-2; perhaps TRBD2 as D (6 bases). Trimming removed 3 bases at V and 7 bases at J, with 9 bases between. This CDR3 has 13 amino acids. The CDR3 DNA reads TGTGCCAGCAGTTTGTTGGAGGGCGGGGAGCTGTTTTTT. As protein: CASSLLEGGELFF.

This chain links TRBV11-2 with TRBJ1-2; maybe TRBD1 (5 bases). The CDR3 totals 14 residues. Trimming removed 3 bases from V and 1 base from J, with 9 bases in between. CDR1 and CDR2 (germline): SGHAT, FQNNGV. CDR3 region: CASSFMGGNYGYTF. The CDR3 DNA is TGTGCCAGCAGCTTTATGGGGGGTAACTATGGCTACACCTTC. Supplemented by reference TRBV11-2 and TRBJ1-2, the full variable domain reads EAGVAQSPRYKIIEKRQSVAFWCNPISGHATLYWYQQILGQGPKLLIQFQNNGVVDDSQLPKDRFSAERLKGVDSTLKIQPAKLEDSAVYLCASSFMGGNYGYTFGSGTRLTVV.

The chain links TRBV3-1 (or the pseudogene TRBV3-2) to TRBJ1-2; 8 bases fit TRBD1. This CDR3 contains 15 residues. Germline V gene sequence: CDR1 LGHDT, CDR2 YNNKEL (reference sequence). The ends lost 0 bases at V and 8 bases at J; junction bases unmatched: 8. The CDR3 DNA reads TGTGCCAGCAGCCAAGATGCGACAGGGGTTGGAGGCTACACCTTC. Translating gives CASSQDATGVGGYTF.

The V and J genes are TRBV7-8 and TRBJ1-3; the D gene is possibly TRBD1 (5 bases). The CDR3 totals 15 residues. Deletions cut 0 bases from V and 4 bases from J, with 10 bases between. Germline loops: CDR1 SGHVS, CDR2 FQNEAQ. For the CDR3, the DNA is TGTGCCAGCAGCTTAGCTGGGGCAACGGGAAACACCATATATTTT. It yields the protein CASSLAGATGNTIYF.

This chain links TRBV14 with TRBJ1-2; D is unresolved. This CDR3 is 12 amino acids long. V was cut by 4 bases and J by 1 base, with 4 bases left in between. From germline, CDR1 is SGHDN and CDR2 FVKESK. CDR3 coding DNA: TGTGCCAGCAGCCCTAATAACTATGGCTACACCTTC. Translation gives CASSPNNYGYTF. Variable domain in full (rest from reference TRBV14 and TRBJ1-2): EAGVTQFPSHSVIEKGQTVTLRCDPISGHDNLYWYRRVMGKEIKFLLHFVKESKQDESGMPNNRFLAERTGGTYSTLKVQPAELEDSGVYFCASSPNNYGYTFGSGTRLTVV.

The V and J genes are TRBV5-6 and TRBJ1-4, with 7 bases aligning to TRBD1. The germline V gene encodes CDR1 SGHDT and CDR2 YYEEEE. J gave up 6 bases and V 0 bases, and 8 bases lay outside the gene matches. The CDR3 contains 16 residues. CDR3 loop: CASSLASQGSHEKLFF. CDR3 nucleotide sequence: TGTGCCAGCAGCTTGGCATCACAGGGGTCTCATGAAAAACTGTTTTTT.

The chain is built from TRBV29-1 and TRBJ1-1; TRBD1 matches at 12 bases. Germline-derived CDR1 and CDR2 are SQVTM and ANQGSEA. CDR3 size: 14 residues. The ends lost 6 bases at V and 7 bases at J; junction bases unmatched: 9. The CDR3 DNA follows: TGCAGCGTGTTAGGGACAGGGGGCGCAGGTGAAGCTTTCTTT. Translation: CSVLGTGGAGEAFF.

The chain is built from TRBV7-8 and TRBJ1-1, with 8 bases aligning to TRBD1. V lost 6 bases to trimming and J lost 4 bases; unmatched junction nucleotides: 7. This CDR3 is 14 amino acids long. Germline V gene data show CDR1 as SGHVS and CDR2 as FQNEAQ. The CDR3 sequence is CASREQGAGTEAFF. The CDR3, as DNA: TGTGCCAGCAGGGAGCAGGGGGCCGGCACTGAAGCTTTCTTT.

The V and J genes are TRBV9 and TRBJ1-2; no definite D call. V lost 3 bases to trimming and J lost 9 bases, with 15 bases between them. The CDR3 is made up of 13 amino acids. Looked up from germline, CDR1 is SGDLS and CDR2 is YYNGEE. The CDR3: CASSAAPLDSYTF. CDR3 DNA sequence: TGTGCCAGCAGCGCCGCCCCGCTAGATAGCTACACCTTC.

V usage is TRBV6-5 and J usage is TRBJ1-2; D gene ambiguous. This CDR3 has 12 residues. Between the trimmed V and J ends, which lost 7 bases and 3 bases, there was a span of 9 bases. Germline CDR1 reads MNHEY; CDR2 reads SVGAGI. The CDR3 DNA reads as TGTGCCAGCACGGAGGTAGACTATGGCTACACCTTC. Protein product: CASTEVDYGYTF.

V and J are TRBV30 and TRBJ1-4; 12 nucleotides align to TRBD1. This CDR3 has 13 residues. Germline V CDR1 and CDR2: GTSNPN, SVGIG (reference sequence). J lost 8 bases, V lost 5 bases, and 3 bases had no gene match. The CDR3 nucleotides read TGTGCCTGGGGGGGACAGGGGGCGGAAAAACTGTTTTTT. Protein product: CAWGGQGAEKLFF.

The chain has TRBV3-1 (or the pseudogene TRBV3-2) and TRBJ2-1; D is undetermined. V shed 2 bases and J shed 10 bases, with 12 bases lying between them. The CDR3 contains 13 residues. The germline V gene has CDR1 LGHDT and CDR2 YNNKEL (reference sequence). The CDR3 protein is CASSQLSFGEQFF. DNA for the CDR3: TGTGCCAGCAGCCAACTTTCTTTCGGGGAGCAGTTCTTC.

This chain connects TRBV11-3 to TRBJ1-4; D is possibly TRBD1 (5 bases). V was clipped by 5 bases and J by 2 bases, with 15 bases between them. The CDR3 is 16 amino acids. CDR1 is SGHNT, CDR2 YENEEA, per germline. This CDR3 reads CASSPRGSLTNEKLFF. The CDR3 DNA reads TGTGCCAGCAGCCCCCGGGGGAGTTTGACTAATGAAAAACTGTTTTTT.

This chain connects TRBV3-1 (or the pseudogene TRBV3-2) to TRBJ1-1; D is perhaps TRBD1 (6 bases). This CDR3 contains 13 residues. Germline-derived CDR1 and CDR2 are LGHDT and YNNKEL (reference sequence). V lost 6 bases and J lost 1, with 9 bases in between. The CDR3 DNA reads as TGTGCCAGCAGGGGACATACGAACACTGAAGCTTTCTTT. This codes for CASRGHTNTEAFF.

Written as DNA, the CDR3 is TGTGCCAGTGGGCCAGGGGTCTCTGAAGCTTTCTTT. Amino acid sequence: CASGPGVSEAFF. The rearrangement joins TRBV19 to TRBJ1-1; a weak D match, TRBD1 (6 bases). CDR3 length: 12 residues. CDR1 and CDR2 from the germline V gene are LNHDA and SQIVND (reference sequence). V lost 8 bases to trimming and J lost 6 bases, with 13 bases between them.